The following is a T cell receptor beta chain sequence with its context. A single base separates this from a much larger clone, so it may be a read error. The same CDR3 arises from other DNA sequences in this sample as well. This sample was taken from a study of blood T cell repertoires in COVID-19. The V and J ends lost 4 bases and 3 bases, in that order; junction bases with no gene match: 5. Per the germline V gene, CDR1 is SQVTM and CDR2 is ANQGSEA. The length of the CDR3 is 14 residues. TCRdb keeps only in-frame clones here, not all; method: immunoSEQ multiplex PCR. This repertoire shows roughly 60,000 clones, 70% to 85% found once; its top ten account for roughly 5.6%.

This chain links TRBV29-1 with TRBJ2-1; 8 nucleotides align to TRBD1. The source of this sequence is a woman aged 55-70 years with acute or convalescent COVID-19. The sample was peripheral blood. CDR3 nucleotide sequence: TGCAGCGTTGCTTCCGGGACAGGCTACAATGAGCAGTTCTTC. Its protein is CSVASGTGYNEQFF.